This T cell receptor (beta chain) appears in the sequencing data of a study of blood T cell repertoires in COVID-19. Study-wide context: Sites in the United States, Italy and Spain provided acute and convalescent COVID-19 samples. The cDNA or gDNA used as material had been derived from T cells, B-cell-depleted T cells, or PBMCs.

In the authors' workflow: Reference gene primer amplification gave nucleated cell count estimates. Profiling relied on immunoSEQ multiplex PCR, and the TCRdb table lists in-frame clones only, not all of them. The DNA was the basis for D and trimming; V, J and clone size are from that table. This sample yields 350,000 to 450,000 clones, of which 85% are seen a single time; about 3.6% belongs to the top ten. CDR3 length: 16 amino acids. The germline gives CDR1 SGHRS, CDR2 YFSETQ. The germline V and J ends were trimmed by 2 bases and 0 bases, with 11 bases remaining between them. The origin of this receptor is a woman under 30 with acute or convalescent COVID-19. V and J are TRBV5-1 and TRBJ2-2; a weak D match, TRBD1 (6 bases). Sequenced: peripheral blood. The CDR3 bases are TGCGCCAGCAGCTTCCGGGACATAGCGAACACCGGGGAGCTGTTTTTT. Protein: CASSFRDIANTGELFF.